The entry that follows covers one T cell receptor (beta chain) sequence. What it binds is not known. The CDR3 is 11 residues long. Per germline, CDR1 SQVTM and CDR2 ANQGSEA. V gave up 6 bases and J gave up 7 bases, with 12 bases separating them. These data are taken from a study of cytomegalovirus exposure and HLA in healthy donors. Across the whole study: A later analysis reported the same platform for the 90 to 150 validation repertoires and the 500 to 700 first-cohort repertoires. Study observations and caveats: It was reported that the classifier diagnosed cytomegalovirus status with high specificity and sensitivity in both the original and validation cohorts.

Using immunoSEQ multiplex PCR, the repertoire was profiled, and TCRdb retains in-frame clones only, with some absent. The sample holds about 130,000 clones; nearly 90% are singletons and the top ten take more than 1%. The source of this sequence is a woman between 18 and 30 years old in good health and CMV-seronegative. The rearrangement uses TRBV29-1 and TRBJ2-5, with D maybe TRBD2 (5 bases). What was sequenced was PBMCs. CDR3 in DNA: TGCAGCGTCATCCTACGGGGGACCCAGTACTTC. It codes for CSVILRGTQYF.